The clone carrying this T cell receptor beta chain was counted a few times. The data belong to a study of early T cells in non-severe SARS-CoV-2 infection. Unique molecular identifier tags were affixed to discrete cDNA molecules. TCRdb ran MiXCR on the 5' RACE reads and lists one entry per CDR3 protein. There are tens of thousands of distinct CDR3 sequences in the sample; roughly an eighth occur only once, and more than 15% lies in the top ten. The V end lost 6 bases, the J end lost 7 bases, and 12 bases lay between the germline ends. The CDR3 has 13 residues. This receptor was taken from an adult who was a healthcare worker with PCR-confirmed SARS-CoV-2 infection or an uninfected control (not recorded which). V usage is TRBV12-3 or TRBV12-4 and J usage is TRBJ2-2; D is possibly TRBD1 (5 bases). Sequenced sample: whole blood. The CDR3 protein is CASSPPGIGELFF. The CDR3 DNA reads TGTGCCAGCAGCCCTCCAGGGATCGGGGAGCTGTTTTTT.